A single sample gave rise to the 27 T cell receptor beta chains below, sequenced in a study of post-analysis software for immune sequencing data. Every TCR beta cDNA library bore unique molecular identifiers. MiXCR, run by TCRdb on the PCR reads, gives a single entry per CDR3 protein. The table shows 160,000 or so distinct CDR3 sequences, with about 36% occurring only once. Sample: blood, taken after autologous hematopoietic stem cell transplantation. These receptors were collected from a girl aged 10-17 years with multiple sclerosis.

The rearrangement uses TRBV12-3 or TRBV12-4 and TRBJ2-3; TRBD2 might be the D (6 bases). The CDR3 runs to 18 residues. The germline V and J ends were trimmed by 7 bases and 6 bases, with 29 bases remaining between them. In DNA, the CDR3 is TGTGCCAGCACCCCTCAGAGAAATCCGGGAGCGCCCTCGGATACGCAGTATTTT. This encodes CASTPQRNPGAPSDTQYF.

The chain has TRBV5-1 and TRBJ1-2; 7 bases fit TRBD1. Germline loops: CDR1 SGHRS, CDR2 YFSETQ. The CDR3 is 15 amino acids. The V gene end was trimmed by 3 bases and the J gene end by 4 bases; junction bases not matched to a gene: 9. DNA for the CDR3: TGCGCCAGCAGCTCGCGTCCCCAGGGGGGCTATGGCTACACCTTC. Amino acids: CASSSRPQGGYGYTF.

This clonotype was counted a few times. The rearrangement uses TRBV29-1 and TRBJ1-2, with D possibly TRBD1 on 5 matching bases. The germline V gene encodes CDR1 SQVTM and CDR2 ANQGSEA. CDR3 length equals 13 residues. V lost 0 bases and J 5 bases, leaving 10 bases between the germline ends. The CDR3 sequence is CSVEDQGEYGYTF. CDR3 nucleotide sequence: TGCAGCGTTGAAGATCAGGGCGAGTATGGCTACACCTTC.

The chain recombines TRBV24-1 with TRBJ2-1; D gene ambiguous. The CDR3 runs to 14 residues. V was clipped by 7 bases and J by 0 bases, with 9 bases between them. Germline assignment: CDR1 KGHDR and CDR2 SFDVKD. CDR3: CATSSYSSYNEQFF. DNA of the CDR3: TGTGCCACCAGCTCCTATTCCTCCTACAATGAGCAGTTCTTC.

On this clonotype itself: The germline gene is not matched at one end of the junction; a read error may be the cause. The chain uses TRBV20-1 and TRBJ2-7; TRBD2 agrees at 7 bases. Looked up from germline, CDR1 is DFQATT and CDR2 is SNEGSKA (reference sequence). The CDR3 runs to 14 residues. CDR3 DNA sequence: TGCAGTGCTAGACTAGCGGCATCCCCCTACGAGCAGCACTTC. Its protein product is CSARLAASPYEQHF.

This clonotype showed up just a few times. The chain recombines TRBV27 with TRBJ2-5; TRBD1 might be the D (6 bases). The CDR3 length is 15 residues. Trimming shortened V by 4 bases and J by 4 bases, and 16 bases separated the two germline ends. Germline lookup yields CDR1 MNHEY and CDR2 SMNVEV (reference sequence). DNA for the CDR3: TGTGCCAGCAGTTCTCTTGGGGGCATACGAGAGACCCAGTACTTC. The encoded protein is CASSSLGGIRETQYF.

This chain connects TRBV10-3 to TRBJ2-7, with 9 bases fitting TRBD1. Germline CDR1 ENHRY, CDR2 SYGVKD. V lost 4 bases to trimming and J lost 2 bases; unmatched junction nucleotides: 9. CDR3 length: 16 residues. CDR3 amino acids: CAISGVRDRVAYEQYF. The CDR3 DNA sequence: TGTGCCATCAGTGGGGTCCGGGACAGGGTGGCCTACGAGCAGTACTTC.

There are many counts of this clonotype. This rearrangement joins TRBV7-9 to TRBJ2-3; 9 bases match TRBD2. V was clipped by 2 bases and J by 5 bases; unmatched bases: 17. Germline V gene lookup returns CDR1 SEHNR and CDR2 FQNEAQ (reference sequence). This CDR3 is built from 19 residues. DNA for the CDR3: TGTGCCAGCAGCTTAACCCGAGCCCCCCGGACTAGCGCCGAAGATACGCAGTATTTT. Protein sequence: CASSLTRAPRTSAEDTQYF.

The chain couples TRBV7-8 to TRBJ2-3; possibly TRBD2 for D (6 bases). V lost 5 bases to trimming and J lost 1 base, with 16 bases between them. The germline gives CDR1 SGHVS, CDR2 FQNEAQ. This CDR3 is built from 16 residues. The CDR3 DNA is TGTGCCAGCAGCCGTCTTAGCGGCCCACGCACAGATACGCAGTATTTT. It codes for CASSRLSGPRTDTQYF.

This chain uses TRBV4-2 with TRBJ1-3, with 8 bases lining up with TRBD1. The V gene's germline CDR1 is LGHNA and CDR2 YNFKEQ. CDR3 size: 18 residues. V lost 0 bases to trimming and J lost 3 bases; unmatched junction nucleotides: 10. CDR3 loop: CASSQDGAGGAFGNTIYF. The CDR3 nucleotides are TGTGCCAGCAGCCAAGACGGCGCAGGGGGCGCCTTTGGAAACACCATATATTTT.

In regard to this clonotype: Possible read error: a much larger clone is one base away. This chain links TRBV29-1 with TRBJ2-1; 7 positions agree with TRBD1. The CDR3 length is 16 residues. Germline V CDR1 and CDR2: SQVTM, ANQGSEA. The CDR3 DNA sequence: TGCAGCGTTGAAGGAAAGGGGCACAGGGGCTACATTGAGCAGTTCTTC. As protein: CSVEGKGHRGYIEQFF.

This clonotype was found a few times. V usage is TRBV6-5 and J usage is TRBJ2-1; 8 bases fit TRBD2. Germline CDR1 and CDR2: MNHEY and SVGAGI. Trimming at V came to 4 bases and at J to 4 bases, leaving 6 bases not matched to a gene. The CDR3 runs 15 residues. The CDR3 DNA reads as TGTGCCAGCAGTTCTACTAGCGGTCATTACAATGAGCAGTTCTTC. Its translation is CASSSTSGHYNEQFF.

In its sample, this clonotype was seen once. The gene calls are TRBV28 and TRBJ2-7, with 8 nucleotides matching TRBD2. In germline, CDR1 is MDHEN, CDR2 SYDVKM. CDR3 size: 18 residues. V dropped 10 bases and J dropped 6; count of bases not matched to a gene: 26. This chain's CDR3 is CATQLVGGYRGGRFEQYF. The CDR3 nucleotides read TGTGCCACCCAACTCGTCGGGGGCTACCGGGGGGGCCGTTTCGAGCAGTACTTC.

The gene calls are TRBV4-2 and TRBJ2-1, with 8 bases fitting TRBD2. Germline V lookup: CDR1 LGHNA, CDR2 YNFKEQ. The trim removed 4 bases at V and 0 bases at J, leaving 8 bases unmatched. The CDR3 totals 17 residues. DNA of the CDR3: TGTGCCAGCAGCCGAGAGACTAGCGTCTACTCCTACAATGAGCAGTTCTTC. Amino acids: CASSRETSVYSYNEQFF.

CDR3 amino acids: CASSPPREDYGYTF. CDR3 coding DNA: TGTGCCAGCTCACCACCCAGGGAAGACTATGGCTACACCTTC. The V call is TRBV18, the J call TRBJ1-2, with D perhaps TRBD1 (5 bases). V lost 0 bases to trimming and J lost 3 bases, with 8 bases between them. The V gene's germline CDR1 is KGHSH and CDR2 LQKENI. CDR3 length equals 14 residues.

This chain connects TRBV7-2 to TRBJ2-5; the D call may be TRBD1 or TRBD2 (6 bases each). Germline V gene sequence: CDR1 SGHTA, CDR2 FQGNSA. The CDR3 loop spans 17 amino acids. Trimming cost V 1 base and J 1 base, with 16 bases left between them. CDR3 in amino acids: CASSLGTGAVPQETQYF. DNA of the CDR3: TGTGCCAGCAGCTTAGGAACGGGGGCTGTCCCCCAAGAGACCCAGTACTTC.

This clonotype was picked up a small number of times. The DNA for the CDR3 is TGCAGTGCTAGTACCGGGACTAGCGATTGCAATGAGCAGTTCTTC. The encoded protein is CSASTGTSDCNEQFF. The rearrangement joins TRBV20-1 to TRBJ2-1, with 10 bases fitting TRBD2. This CDR3 is 15 amino acids long. Germline CDR1 DFQATT, CDR2 SNEGSKA (reference sequence). Trimming took 3 bases from V and 6 from J; bases not matched to a gene: 8.

This clonotype was picked up many times. The chain is built from TRBV10-3 and TRBJ2-7; TRBD1 matches 9 bases. CDR1 is ENHRY, CDR2 SYGVKD, per germline. J lost 6 bases, V lost 9 bases, and 9 bases had no gene match. The CDR3 is 13 amino acids. The CDR3 sequence is CAINRDRDSEQYF. CDR3 DNA: TGTGCCATTAACCGGGACAGGGACTCCGAGCAGTACTTC.

J is TRBJ2-3 and V is TRBV18; D is perhaps TRBD1 or TRBD2 (5 bases each). Trimming cost V 3 bases and J 6 bases, with 10 bases left between them. This CDR3 is built from 13 residues. Germline V CDR1 and CDR2: KGHSH, LQKENI. CDR3 protein: CASSPGVFDTQYF. CDR3 DNA sequence: TGTGCCAGCTCACCGGGGGTGTTTGATACGCAGTATTTT.

V usage is TRBV12-3 or TRBV12-4 and J usage is TRBJ2-5; maybe TRBD2 (5 bases). The DNA end is a closer match to TRBJ2-7, so the J assignment may be wrong. The CDR3 length is 14 residues. The CDR3 reads CASSLWQEAGEQYF. CDR3 sequence (DNA): TGTGCCAGCAGTTTGTGGCAGGAGGCGGGCGAGCAGTACTTC.

This clonotype was observed a handful of times. The genes are TRBV5-1 and TRBJ2-7; perhaps TRBD1 as D (6 bases). The germline CDR1 and CDR2 sequences are SGHRS and YFSETQ. This CDR3 contains 15 residues. Trimming took off 1 base at V and 2 bases at J, with 13 bases between the two ends. The CDR3 here is CASSLLGTPAYEQYF. For the CDR3, the DNA is TGCGCCAGCAGCTTGTTAGGGACACCCGCCTACGAGCAGTACTTC.

This clonotype was found a few times. The chain links TRBV5-5 to TRBJ2-2; D gene unclear. This CDR3 contains 16 residues. Germline assignment: CDR1 SGHKS and CDR2 YYEKEE (reference sequence). Trimming took 4 bases from V and 0 from J, leaving 13 bases between them. The CDR3 DNA reads as TGTGCCAGCAGCCTCGGACCAGAAGCGAACACCGGGGAGCTGTTTTTT. Translated, it gives CASSLGPEANTGELFF.

About this clonotype itself: This may be a read error: a much more frequent sequence differs by one nucleotide. The rearrangement uses TRBV28 and TRBJ2-5; 13 nucleotides align to TRBD2. CDR3 length: 15 amino acids. The trim removed 10 bases at V and 5 bases at J, leaving 10 bases unmatched. Looked up from germline, CDR1 is MDHEN and CDR2 is SYDVKM. As DNA, the CDR3 is TGTGCCACCCGACTAGCGGGAGGAGATGGCGAGACCCAGTACTTC. Translated, it gives CATRLAGGDGETQYF.

This clonotype was recorded a few times. The V and J genes are TRBV12-3 or TRBV12-4 and TRBJ1-1; D perhaps matches TRBD1 (6 bases). The CDR3 contains 14 residues. Between the trimmed V and J ends, which lost 6 bases and 0 bases, there was a span of 11 bases. DNA for the CDR3: TGTGCCAGCAGCCGAACAGGGTTGAACACTGAAGCTTTCTTT. Protein product: CASSRTGLNTEAFF.

In this sample, this clonotype turned up many times. The chain combines TRBV6-6 with TRBJ2-3; TRBD1 might be the D (6 bases). The CDR3 is 15 amino acids. CDR1 MNHNY and CDR2 SVGAGI come from the germline V gene (reference sequence). The germline V and J ends were trimmed by 5 bases and 1 base, with 13 bases remaining between them. CDR3 bases: TGTGCCAGCAGTAATCTCAGGGGAGGCACAGATACGCAGTATTTT. Protein sequence: CASSNLRGGTDTQYF.

This chain connects TRBV15 to TRBJ2-3, with D hard to call. The CDR3 has 15 amino acids. CDR1 is LNHNV, CDR2 YYDKDF, per germline (reference sequence). V lost 1 base to trimming and J lost 2 bases, with 10 bases between them. In DNA form, the CDR3 reads TGTGCCACCAGCAGAGTCCCAGGTTCCACAGATACGCAGTATTTT. Its translation: CATSRVPGSTDTQYF.

This chain connects TRBV12-3 or TRBV12-4 to TRBJ1-5; 7 bases agree with TRBD1. There are 14 residues in the CDR3. Germline trimming cut 6 bases from V and 7 bases from J; bases unmatched to any gene: 9. The CDR3 spells CASRSTGLEQPQHF. The CDR3 nucleotides read TGTGCCAGCAGGTCGACAGGGTTGGAACAGCCCCAGCATTTT.